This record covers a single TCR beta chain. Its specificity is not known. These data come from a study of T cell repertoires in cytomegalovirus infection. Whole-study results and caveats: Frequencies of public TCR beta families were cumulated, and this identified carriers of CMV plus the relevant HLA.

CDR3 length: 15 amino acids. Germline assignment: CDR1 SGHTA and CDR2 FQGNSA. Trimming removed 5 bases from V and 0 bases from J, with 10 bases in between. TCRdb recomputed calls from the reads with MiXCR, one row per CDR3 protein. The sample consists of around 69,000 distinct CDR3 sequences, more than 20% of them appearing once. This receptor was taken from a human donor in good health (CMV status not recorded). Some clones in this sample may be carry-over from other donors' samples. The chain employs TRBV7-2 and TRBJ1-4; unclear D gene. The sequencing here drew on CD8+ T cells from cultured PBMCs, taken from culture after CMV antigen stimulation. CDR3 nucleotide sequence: TGTGCCAGCAGCATAAATTATGCAACTAATGAAAAACTGTTTTTT. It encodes CASSINYATNEKLFF.